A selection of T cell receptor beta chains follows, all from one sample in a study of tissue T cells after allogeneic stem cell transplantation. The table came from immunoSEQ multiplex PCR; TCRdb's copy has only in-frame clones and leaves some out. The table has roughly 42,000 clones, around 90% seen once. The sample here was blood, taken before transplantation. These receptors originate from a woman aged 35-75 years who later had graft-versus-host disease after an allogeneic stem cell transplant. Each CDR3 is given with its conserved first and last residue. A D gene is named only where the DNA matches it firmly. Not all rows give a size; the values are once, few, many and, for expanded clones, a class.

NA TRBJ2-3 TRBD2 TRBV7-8 TGTGCCAGCAGCCGAGGACTAGACACAGATACGCAGTATTTT CASSRGLDTDTQYF
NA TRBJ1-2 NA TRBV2 TGTGCCAGCAGTGATGGCAGCCCGACTAACTATGGCTACACCTTC CASSDGSPTNYGYTF
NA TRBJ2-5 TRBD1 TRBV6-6 TGTGCCAGCATCGACAGGGGAAGGGAAGAGACCCAGTACTTC CASIDRGREETQYF
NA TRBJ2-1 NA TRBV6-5 TGTGCCAGCAGCCCAGACAGGTCCTACAATGAGCAGTTCTTC CASSPDRSYNEQFF
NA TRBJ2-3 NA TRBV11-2 TGTGCCAGCAGCTTAGGATGGGGGAAAAGCACAGATACGCAGTATTTT CASSLGWGKSTDTQYF
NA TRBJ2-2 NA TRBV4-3 TGCGCCAGCAGCCAAGAATCCCTCGCCGGGGAGCTGTTTTTT CASSQESLAGELFF
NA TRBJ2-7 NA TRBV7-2 TGTGCCAGCAGCTCGCTCGGACTGGGGACCTACGAGCAGTACTTC CASSSLGLGTYEQYF
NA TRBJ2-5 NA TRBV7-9 TGTGCCAGCAGCCGTAATTCGGTTGTGGAGACCCAGTACTTC CASSRNSVVETQYF
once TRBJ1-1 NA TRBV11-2 TGTGCCAGCAGCATTGGGAGCGGTATAATGAACACTGAAGCTTTCTTT CASSIGSGIMNTEAFF
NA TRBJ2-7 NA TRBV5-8 TGTGCCAGCAGCTTGATTACGGGAGACGACGAGCAGTACTTC CASSLITGDDEQYF
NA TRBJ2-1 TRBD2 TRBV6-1 TGTGCCAGCAGTGACGAGACTAGCGGGCCTTACAATGAGCAGTTCTTC CASSDETSGPYNEQFF